The clone carrying this T cell receptor beta chain showed up many times. The sample comes from a study of T-cell reconstitution after alpha-beta-depleted transplantation in children. V lost 2 bases to trimming and J lost 6 bases; unmatched junction nucleotides: 9. This CDR3 has 15 amino acids. Germline CDR1 reads SGHRS; CDR2 reads YFSETQ. Molecular barcoding with unique molecular identifiers was used for the TCRbeta library. A single record per CDR3 protein comes from TCRdb applying MiXCR to the PCR reads. Of about 540,000 distinct CDR3 sequences listed, around 19% are singletons. This sample comprised PBMCs from the stem cell graft donor, obtained from the stem cell graft. This receptor was taken from a human donor who donated a stem cell graft to a child with acute lymphoblastic leukemia. J is TRBJ2-7 and V is TRBV5-1; 9 nucleotides agree with TRBD2. CDR3 in DNA: TGCGCCAGCAGCTTTTCTAGCGGGGAGCTCGGCGAGCAGTACTTC. Translation: CASSFSSGELGEQYF.